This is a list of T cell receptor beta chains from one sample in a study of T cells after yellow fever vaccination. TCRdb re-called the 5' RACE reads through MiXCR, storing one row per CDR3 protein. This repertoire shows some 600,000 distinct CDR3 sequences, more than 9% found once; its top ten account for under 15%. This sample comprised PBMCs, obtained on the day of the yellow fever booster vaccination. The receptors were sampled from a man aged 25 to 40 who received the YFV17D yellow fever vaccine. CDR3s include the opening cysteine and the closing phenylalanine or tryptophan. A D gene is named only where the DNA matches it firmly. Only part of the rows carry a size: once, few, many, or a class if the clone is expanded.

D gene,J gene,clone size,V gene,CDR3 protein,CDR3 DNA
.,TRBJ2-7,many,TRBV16,CASSQGGGQTYEQYF,TGTGCCAGCAGCCAAGGGGGAGGACAAACCTACGAGCAGTACTTC
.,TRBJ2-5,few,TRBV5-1,CASSLESSSETQYF,TGCGCCAGCAGCTTGGAGTCTAGTTCCGAGACCCAGTACTTC
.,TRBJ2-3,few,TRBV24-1,CATSDTTGRPDTQYF,TGTGCCACCAGTGATACGACAGGCAGGCCAGATACGCAGTATTTT
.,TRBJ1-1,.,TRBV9,CASSASGPEAFF,TGTGCCAGCAGCGCATCAGGACCTGAAGCTTTCTTT
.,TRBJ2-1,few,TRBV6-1,CASSEVRAGDHRVGEQFF,TGTGCCAGCAGTGAAGTTAGGGCTGGAGACCATCGGGTGGGGGAGCAGTTCTTC
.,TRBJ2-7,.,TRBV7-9,CASSRDVPYEQYF,TGTGCCAGCAGCAGGGACGTTCCCTACGAGCAGTACTTC
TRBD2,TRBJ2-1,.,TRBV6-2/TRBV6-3,CASSQPGTSGSGDEQFF,TGTGCCAGCAGTCAACCAGGGACTAGCGGGAGTGGGGATGAGCAGTTCTTC
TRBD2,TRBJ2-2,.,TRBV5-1,CASSYSWEGAGELFF,TGCGCCAGCAGTTATAGCTGGGAGGGTGCCGGGGAGCTGTTTTTT
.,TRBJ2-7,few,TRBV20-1,CSAWTPWGEQYF,TGCAGTGCTTGGACTCCATGGGGCGAGCAGTACTTC
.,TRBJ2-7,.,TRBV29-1,CSVEGGSRNEQYF,TGCAGCGTCGAAGGAGGGTCTCGGAACGAGCAGTACTTC
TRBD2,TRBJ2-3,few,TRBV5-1,CASSLTSGRGRSTQYF,TGCGCCAGCAGCTTGACTAGCGGGAGGGGACGAAGTACGCAGTATTTT
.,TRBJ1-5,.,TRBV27,CASSRRPQGKNQSQHF,TGTGCCAGCAGTCGCAGACCACAGGGAAAGAATCAGTCCCAGCATTTT
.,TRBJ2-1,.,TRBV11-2,CASSEPTADNEQFF,TGTGCCAGCAGCGAACCGACAGCCGACAATGAGCAGTTCTTC
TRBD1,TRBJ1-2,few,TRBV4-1,CASSQDDRDGRGYTF,TGCGCCAGCAGCCAAGACGACAGGGACGGGCGTGGCTACACCTTC
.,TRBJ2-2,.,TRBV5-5,CASKTGGWATGELFF,TGTGCCAGTAAGACTGGGGGATGGGCCACCGGGGAGCTGTTTTTT
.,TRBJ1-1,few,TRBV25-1,CASSLGEGRAFF,TGTGCCAGCAGTTTGGGGGAAGGGAGAGCTTTCTTT
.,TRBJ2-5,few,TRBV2,CASNRETQYF,TGTGCCAGCAACAGGGAGACCCAGTACTTC
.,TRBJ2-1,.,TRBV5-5,CASSPGGRENEQFF,TGTGCCAGCAGCCCAGGGGGGCGGGAGAATGAGCAGTTCTTC
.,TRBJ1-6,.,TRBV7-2,CASSLERVGSPLHF,TGTGCCAGCAGCTTAGAGCGGGTAGGGTCACCCCTCCACTTT
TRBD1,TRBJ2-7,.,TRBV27,CASAGQGGYEQYF,TGTGCCAGCGCGGGACAGGGCGGCTACGAGCAGTACTTC
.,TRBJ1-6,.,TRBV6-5,CASSYSKRADSPLHF,TGTGCCAGCAGTTACTCGAAACGGGCGGATTCACCCCTCCACTTT
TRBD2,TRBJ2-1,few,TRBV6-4,CASSETGGAYNEQFF,TGTGCCAGCAGTGAAACGGGAGGGGCGTACAATGAGCAGTTCTTC